The TCR beta chain described here comes from a study of spatial heterogeneity in lung cancer. Whole-study results and caveats: It was found that expanded intratumoral alpha and beta TCR counts tracked tumor mutation counts.

V was pared by 5 bases and J by 1 base, with 8 bases of the junction left unmatched. The germline gives CDR1 SGHTA, CDR2 FQGNSA. This CDR3 spans 19 amino acids. TCRdb independently ran MiXCR on the 5' RACE reads; one entry per CDR3 protein. The sample records about 9,300 distinct CDR3 sequences, approximately 50% being singletons. As for this clonotype: Its antigen remains unidentified. With the library built for alpha chains, this beta chain is off target and its frequency is not meaningful.

Noted time point: sample taken at primary tumor resection. The V and J genes are TRBV7-2 and TRBJ2-2; 15 bases map to TRBD2. The sequences come from lung tumor tissue, collected at surgery. This clonotype was obtained from a female donor with early-stage non-small cell lung cancer. The CDR3 DNA is TGTGCCAGCAGCACCTCGGGACTAGCGGGGGGACTGAACACCGGGGAGCTGTTTTTT. As protein: CASSTSGLAGGLNTGELFF.